This TCR beta chain was recorded in a study of T cell responses to AZD1222 COVID-19 vaccine. The CDR3 is 16 residues long. J was trimmed by 1 base and V by 5 bases; bases with no gene match: 8. Germline loops: CDR1 LNHDA, CDR2 SQIVND (reference sequence). Study-level findings and limits: Receipt of two AZD1222 doses was followed by a rise in Spike-specific TCR breadth and depth. The study reported that nearly half of spike-specific TCRs target unmutated variant regions. No repertoire was sampled before or during the peak T cell response, only after it.

Of note for this clone: Its antigen is not known.

Assay: immunoSEQ multiplex PCR; the TCRdb copy retains only in-frame clones and omits some. The data show roughly 150,000 clones, roughly 90% seen once. Specimen: peripheral blood, collected 28 days after the second AZD1222 dose. This TCR came from an adult who received the AZD1222 COVID-19 vaccine. The V gene is TRBV19, the J gene TRBJ1-5, with 7 positions matching TRBD1. The chain's CDR3 is CASSSPTGRSNQPQHF. The DNA for the CDR3 is TGTGCCAGTAGTTCTCCGACAGGGAGAAGCAATCAGCCCCAGCATTTT.